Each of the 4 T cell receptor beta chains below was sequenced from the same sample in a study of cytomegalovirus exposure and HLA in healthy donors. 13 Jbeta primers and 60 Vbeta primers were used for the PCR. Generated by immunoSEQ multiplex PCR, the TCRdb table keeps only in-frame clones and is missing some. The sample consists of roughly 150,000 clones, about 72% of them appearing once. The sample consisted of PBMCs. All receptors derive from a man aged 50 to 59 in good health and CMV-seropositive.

The CDR3, as DNA: TGTGCCAGCAGTCGGCAGCGGACCTACGAGCAGTACTTC. Translated, it gives CASSRQRTYEQYF. The rearrangement joins TRBV6-1 to TRBJ2-7; perhaps TRBD2 as D (5 bases). Trimming cost V 5 bases and J 2 bases, with 10 bases left between them. CDR1 and CDR2 (germline): MNHNS, SASEGT. The CDR3 contains 13 residues.

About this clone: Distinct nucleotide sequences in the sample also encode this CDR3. CDR3 sequence: CASSVGGSSYEQYF. CDR3 DNA: TGTGCCAGCAGCGTAGGCGGCAGCTCCTACGAGCAGTACTTC. The V and J genes are TRBV9 and TRBJ2-7; D is uncertain. Deletions cut 0 bases from V and 0 bases from J, with 7 bases between. The CDR3 extends over 14 amino acids. From germline, CDR1 is SGDLS and CDR2 YYNGEE.

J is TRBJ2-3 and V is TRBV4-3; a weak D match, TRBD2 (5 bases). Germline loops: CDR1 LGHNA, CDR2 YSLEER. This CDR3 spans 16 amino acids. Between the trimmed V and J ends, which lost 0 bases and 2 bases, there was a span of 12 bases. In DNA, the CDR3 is TGCGCCAGCAGCCAAGAGAGCACTAGATTCACAGATACGCAGTATTTT. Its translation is CASSQESTRFTDTQYF.

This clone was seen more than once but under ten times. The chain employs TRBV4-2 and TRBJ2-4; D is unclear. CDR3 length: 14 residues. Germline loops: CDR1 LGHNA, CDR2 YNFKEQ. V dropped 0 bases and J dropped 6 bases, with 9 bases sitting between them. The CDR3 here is CASSQEKLSNIQYF. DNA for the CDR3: TGTGCCAGCAGCCAAGAAAAGCTTTCAAACATTCAGTACTTC.